This T cell receptor (beta chain) was captured in a study of T cells in Graves' hyperthyroidism and ophthalmopathy. CDR3 length equals 14 residues. V was clipped by 4 bases and J by 8 bases, with 18 bases between them. The V gene's germline CDR1 is SGHDT and CDR2 YYEEEE. Amplified TCR beta CDR3 regions derived from RNA transcripts. A first-round RT-PCR of the TCR CDR3 used the HTBI primer set. In TCRdb, the multiplex PCR reads were re-called with MiXCR into one record per CDR3 protein. Of about 600,000 distinct CDR3 sequences listed, approximately 15% were seen once; the top ten hold roughly 6.9%. This clonotype was detected only a few times.

The chain combines TRBV5-6 with TRBJ1-2; D gene uncertain. Sample: blood. This TCR came from a woman aged 18-29 years with Graves' ophthalmopathy. The CDR3 protein is CASSLGSAGRGYTF. The CDR3 coding sequence is TGTGCCAGCAGCCTTGGTTCAGCCGGACGGGGCTACACCTTC.